This TCR beta chain was retrieved from a study of early T cells in non-severe SARS-CoV-2 infection (dated by TCRdb to about 2021). Broadly, across the study: Because TCR sequencing was done on bulk RNA from unsorted whole blood, the alpha and beta chains could not be paired.

Set within a cohort of healthcare workers in London, UK, this nested case-control study involved weekly PCR testing of nasopharyngeal swabs along with blood sampling. Healthcare workers were recruited during the week of the UK lockdown, between 23 and 31 March 2020, and followed weekly for up to roughly 15 weeks. This clonotype has a count of ten or more. Its target antigen remains unknown. No clone much larger than this one lies a single base away; base qualities are absent. Library method: 5' RACE. The sequencer listed for this sample is NextSeq 500. Unique molecular identifiers were attached to individual cDNA molecules in the TCR library protocol so that sequencing error and PCR bias could be corrected. Both TCR alpha and beta chains were sequenced, and tight co-correlation was observed between alpha and beta sequence abundances in each sample. For the original study's pipeline: Decombinator V4 was used to perform V gene, J gene and CDR3 annotation of TCR sequences. TCRs were defined as expanded if a significant change between any two time points was detected under a Poisson model with p below 0.0001. TCR abundances were normalised to the total number of TCRs sequenced per sample and were expressed as counts per million. VDJdb, accessed on 1 November 2021, was searched for TCRs annotated for CMV, EBV and SARS-CoV-2, and TCRs annotated for more than one antigen were excluded. TCRdb trimmed public reads at Q25 via fastp, called clones via MiXCR and kept in-frame beta chains. Rows merge per CDR3 protein into single entries with the most common DNA and genes. The V and J calls and clone size come from TCRdb's table, not from the authors' own analysis. For this sample the table gives about 59,000 distinct CDR3 sequences, of which approximately 13% were detected only once. The ten largest clones capture roughly 8.8% of the sample.

Study-wide conclusions, independent of this receptor: VDJdb matching was skewed toward anti-spike CD8 responses and likely underestimated virus-specific expansions, missing private and CD4 specificities.

The input for sequencing was whole blood, taken at baseline. The sequence derives from an adult who was a healthcare worker with PCR-confirmed SARS-CoV-2 infection or an uninfected control (not recorded which).

The nucleotides are TGTGCCAGCAGTCCCAGGGGGGATAACCTGTATGGCTACACCTTC. Its coded protein is CASSPRGDNLYGYTF. The sequence links TRBV5-6 to TRBJ1-2, and 7 junction bases match TRBD1. Looking up the germline V gene yields CDR1 SGHDT and CDR2 YYEEEE. The CDR3 runs 15 amino acids, cysteine and phenylalanine included. Kept here is only the CDR3 DNA, which spans 45 bases and is read in frame from base 1. Trimming leaves V shorter by 5 bases and J shorter by 5 bases, with the junction holding 12 bases beyond the gene matches.